The rows below give T cell receptor beta chains drawn from one sample of a study of blood T cells in healthy people across ages. TCRdb re-analysed the 5' RACE reads in MiXCR, keeping a single row per CDR3 protein. The table lists about 840,000 distinct CDR3 sequences, about 27% of them singletons, with roughly 10% in the top ten. The sample was also reused in another study, on T cells of mothers and their children.

Sample: blood. Receptors originate from a woman aged 40 to 50 in good health. Each CDR3 is given with its conserved first and last residue. A D gene is named only where the DNA matches it firmly. Size tells how often a clone was seen (once, few, many) or the class of an expanded clone, and some rows leave it out.

clone size	V gene	J gene	D gene	CDR3 length	CDR3 protein	CDR3 DNA
few	TRBV19	TRBJ2-7	TRBD1	13	CATAQGGTYEQYF	TGTGCCACCGCACAGGGGGGTACGTACGAGCAGTACTTC
few	TRBV7-3	TRBJ2-1	.	16	CASSLGEVAGYNEQFF	TGTGCCAGCAGCTTAGGGGAGGTAGCAGGGTACAATGAGCAGTTCTTC
.	TRBV28	TRBJ2-7	.	14	CASSLQGLGYEQYF	TGTGCCAGCAGTTTGCAGGGGCTGGGCTACGAGCAGTACTTC
few	TRBV6-5	TRBJ2-1	.	12	CASSPTGKEQFF	TGTGCCAGCAGTCCCACAGGCAAAGAGCAGTTCTTC
many	TRBV7-6	TRBJ1-1	TRBD1	15	CASSFGTARNTEAFF	TGTGCCAGCAGCTTTGGGACAGCTAGGAACACTGAAGCTTTCTTT
few	TRBV5-5	TRBJ1-5	.	15	CASTHTGGSNQPQHF	TGTGCCAGCACCCACACGGGGGGGAGCAATCAGCCCCAGCATTTT
many	TRBV20-1	TRBJ1-2	TRBD1	17	CSAARIGTGLFGEGYTF	TGCAGTGCTGCTCGAATCGGGACAGGGCTCTTTGGGGAGGGCTACACCTTC
.	TRBV6-5	TRBJ2-1	.	13	CASSYFSGNEQFF	TGTGCCAGCAGTTATTTTTCGGGAAATGAGCAGTTCTTC
.	TRBV28	TRBJ2-5	TRBD1	16	CASSFQRQGAGETQYF	TGTGCCAGCAGTTTCCAACGACAGGGGGCGGGAGAGACCCAGTACTTC
.	TRBV10-3	TRBJ2-3	.	14	CAISSDREGATQYF	TGTGCCATCAGTTCGGACAGGGAGGGGGCTACGCAGTATTTT
few	TRBV29-1	TRBJ1-1	.	11	CSGVFNTEAFF	TGCAGCGGGGTCTTTAACACTGAAGCTTTCTTT
.	TRBV11-2	TRBJ2-3	.	13	CASRAQGIDTQYF	TGTGCCAGCAGGGCTCAAGGGATAGATACGCAGTATTTT
many	TRBV7-2	TRBJ2-1	TRBD2	13	CASSPRGGIEQFF	TGTGCCAGCAGCCCGCGGGGGGGAATTGAGCAGTTCTTC
.	TRBV6-2/TRBV6-3	TRBJ2-5	.	15	CASSYSGPGRETQYF	TGTGCCAGCAGTTACTCTGGGCCAGGGAGGGAGACCCAGTACTTC
.	TRBV12-3/TRBV12-4	TRBJ2-5	.	15	CASTRGRVKQEAQYF	TGTGCCAGCACCCGTGGGAGAGTCAAGCAAGAGGCCCAGTACTTC
few	TRBV7-2	TRBJ2-3	.	14	CASSSYLATDTQYF	TGTGCCAGCAGCTCATACTTAGCAACAGATACGCAGTATTTT
many	TRBV2	TRBJ1-5	.	13	CASTQWGQQPQHF	TGTGCCAGCACTCAATGGGGACAACAGCCCCAGCATTTT
once	TRBV7-3	TRBJ1-6	.	13	CASSEGVNSPLHF	TGTGCCAGCAGCGAGGGGGTTAATTCACCCCTCCACTTT
.	TRBV7-8	TRBJ1-1	.	13	CASSPMTATEAFF	TGTGCCAGCAGCCCGATGACGGCCACTGAAGCTTTCTTT
many	TRBV4-1	TRBJ2-7	TRBD1	16	CASSQSPGQGLYEQYF	TGCGCCAGCAGCCAATCCCCGGGACAGGGACTCTACGAGCAGTACTTC
many	TRBV20-1	TRBJ2-5	.	14	CSARDTLTQETQYF	TGCAGTGCTAGAGATACGTTGACCCAGGAGACCCAGTACTTC
many	TRBV20-1	TRBJ2-1	.	14	CSASGDSGGNEQFF	TGCAGTGCTAGTGGGGACAGCGGAGGGAATGAGCAGTTCTTC
many	TRBV15	TRBJ2-7	TRBD1	15	CATSTRQGVNYEQYF	TGTGCCACCAGCACCAGACAGGGGGTAAACTACGAGCAGTACTTC
.	TRBV7-6	TRBJ1-6	.	14	CASSFGGIHSPLHF	TGTGCCAGCAGCTTTGGGGGGATTCATTCACCCCTCCACTTT
many	TRBV9	TRBJ2-3	TRBD2	18	CASSALLSRGGATDTQYF	TGTGCCAGCAGCGCACTCCTATCACGCGGGGGGGCCACAGATACGCAGTATTTT
few	TRBV5-1	TRBJ1-2	.	18	CASSLDPTRGSGNYGYTF	TGCGCCAGCAGCTTGGACCCCACTAGGGGATCCGGAAACTATGGCTACACCTTC
many	TRBV7-9	TRBJ2-1	TRBD1	15	CASSFGTGDSNEQFF	TGTGCCAGCAGCTTCGGTACAGGGGATAGCAATGAGCAGTTCTTC
many	TRBV15	TRBJ2-5	.	13	CATSRAGQETQYF	TGTGCCACCAGCAGGGCAGGCCAAGAGACCCAGTACTTC
.	TRBV15	TRBJ1-4	.	16	CATSRDPGRGNEKLFF	TGTGCCACCAGCAGAGATCCGGGGAGGGGGAATGAAAAACTGTTTTTT
.	TRBV18	TRBJ2-5	.	15	CASSPGDCGARTQYF	TGTGCCAGCTCACCCGGAGATTGCGGGGCCAGGACCCAGTACTTC
few	TRBV19	TRBJ1-6	.	12	CASQGPHGPLHF	TGTGCCAGTCAGGGGCCGCACGGGCCCCTCCACTTT
.	TRBV7-9	TRBJ2-5	TRBD2	15	CASIESGGVQETQYF	TGTGCCAGCATCGAATCGGGGGGAGTTCAAGAGACCCAGTACTTC
many	TRBV20-1	TRBJ2-7	TRBD1	13	CSAEGQGTYEQYF	TGCAGTGCTGAGGGACAGGGTACTTACGAGCAGTACTTC
many	TRBV7-2	TRBJ2-3	.	15	CASSPPGPSSYTQYF	TGTGCCAGCAGCCCCCCGGGACCTAGTAGTTATACGCAGTATTTT
many	TRBV28	TRBJ2-3	.	15	CASSFIRGVADTQYF	TGTGCCAGCAGCTTTATCCGGGGTGTTGCAGATACGCAGTATTTT
.	TRBV28	TRBJ1-5	.	15	CASTLYGQGNQPQHF	TGTGCCAGCACCTTGTATGGGCAGGGCAATCAGCCCCAGCATTTT
many	TRBV11-2	TRBJ1-5	.	17	CASSAGQGRYSNQPQHF	TGTGCCAGCAGCGCGGGACAAGGAAGGTATAGCAATCAGCCCCAGCATTTT
.	TRBV28	TRBJ2-1	.	14	CASSLTPIVNEQFF	TGTGCCAGCAGTTTGACCCCTATAGTGAATGAGCAGTTCTTC
few	TRBV28	TRBJ1-2	.	15	CASSPGGPTNYGYTF	TGTGCCAGCAGTCCTGGGGGGCCTACTAACTATGGCTACACCTTC
.	TRBV20-1	TRBJ1-2	TRBD1	13	CSATGELGYGYTF	TGCAGTGCGACAGGGGAGCTGGGCTATGGCTACACCTTC
.	TRBV5-1	TRBJ1-1	TRBD1	14	CASSADRGNTEAFF	TGCGCCAGCAGCGCGGACAGGGGTAACACTGAAGCTTTCTTT
many	TRBV20-1	TRBJ2-2	.	14	CSARVRTESGELFF	TGCAGTGCTAGAGTTCGGACAGAATCCGGGGAGCTGTTTTTT
.	TRBV7-2	TRBJ2-5	.	15	CASSLVLADQETQYF	TGTGCCAGCAGCTTAGTGTTGGCGGACCAAGAGACCCAGTACTTC
.	TRBV6-6	TRBJ1-1	.	15	CASSSRGALNTEAFF	TGTGCCAGCAGCTCCAGGGGCGCTCTGAACACTGAAGCTTTCTTT